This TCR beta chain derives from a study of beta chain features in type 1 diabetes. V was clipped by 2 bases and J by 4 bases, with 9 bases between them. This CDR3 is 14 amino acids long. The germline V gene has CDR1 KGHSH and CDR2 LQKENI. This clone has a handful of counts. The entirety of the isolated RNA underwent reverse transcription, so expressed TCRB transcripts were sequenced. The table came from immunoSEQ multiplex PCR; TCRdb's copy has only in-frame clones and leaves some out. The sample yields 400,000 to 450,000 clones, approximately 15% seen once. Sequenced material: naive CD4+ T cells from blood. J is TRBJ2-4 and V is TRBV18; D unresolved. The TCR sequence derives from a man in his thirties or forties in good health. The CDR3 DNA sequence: TGTGCCAGCTCACCAAACGGAGCGAAAAACATTCAGTACTTC. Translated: CASSPNGAKNIQYF.